This T cell receptor beta chain was recorded in a study of monozygotic twins with inflammatory bowel disease. Starting material for each TCR library was around 3.5 ug of total RNA. Each sample's cDNA came from eight separate reactions. TCRdb reanalyzed the 5' RACE reads, giving one entry per CDR3 protein sequence and no DNA. The sample's table shows about 380,000 distinct CDR3 sequences. Study conclusions and caveats: Treatment differences in immunosuppression may have added variability to the repertoires of patients.

With respect to this clonotype: As yet, its antigen is unknown.

The receptor's source is a human donor with ulcerative colitis or Crohn's disease, or a healthy co-twin of an affected twin (not recorded which). The sequenced sample was blood.

This CDR3 reads CATSDPQTSSDTQYF. The rearrangement uses TRBV24-1 and TRBJ2-3. Germline V gene data show CDR1 as KGHDR and CDR2 as SFDVKD. This CDR3 region has 15 residues.